This T cell receptor (beta chain) was found in a study of blood T cell repertoires in COVID-19. About the study: COVID-19 samples from acute and convalescent phases originated in the United States, Italy and Spain. PBMCs, B-cell-depleted T cells, or T cells were the source of the cDNA or gDNA that made up the material.

As originally analysed: Reference gene primer amplification in the assay estimated nucleated cell counts. The assay was immunoSEQ multiplex PCR, and TCRdb's table has in-frame clones only and misses some. The V and J calls and clone size are taken from that table; D and trimming were inferred from the DNA. The table shows some 350,000 clones, with 85% to 90% occurring only once. Germline V gives CDR1 MGHDK, CDR2 SYGVNS. The CDR3 is 16 residues long. V gave up 10 bases and J gave up 5 bases; unmatched junction bases: 11. This chain uses TRBV25-1 with TRBJ2-5; TRBD2 agrees at 15 bases. Sequenced: peripheral blood. This receptor was taken from a man younger than 35 with active or convalescent COVID-19. CDR3 region: CATGLAGGPNLETQYF. The CDR3 bases are TGTGCCACCGGACTAGCGGGGGGGCCGAACTTGGAGACCCAGTACTTC.